What follows is one T cell receptor beta chain and its context. Its antigen is still unknown. No much larger clonotype is one base removed from it; base qualities were not supplied. From V the trimming removes 6 bases and from J it removes 7 bases, while the gene matches leave 7 bases of the junction unaccounted for. The CDR3 runs 16 residues from the cysteine to the phenylalanine. Just CDR3 DNA is preserved here, 48 bases in frame from base 1. CDR1 and CDR2, looked up from the germline V gene (reference sequence), are MNHEY and SMNVEV. To sequence the TCRbeta CDR3 region, genomic DNA was isolated from the sorted cells. The immunoSEQ Assay was used to sequence the TCRbeta CDR3 regions. Held by TCRdb, this immuneACCESS table contains in-frame sequences only and omits some clones. Under half of the omission traces to an unresolved V gene where checked; the cause of the rest is unknown. Present in this sample are about 32,000 clones, about 84% of which were seen just once. The ten largest clonotypes hold over 15% of the sample.

Patients with autoimmune disease history or receiving systemic immunosuppression were excluded from the trial. Peripheral blood for TCR sequencing was collected from all dose cohorts at baseline, on cycle 4 day 1, and on cycle 7 day 1. Samples were obtained from an open-label, multicenter, first-in-human phase I dose-escalation trial of ivuxolimab. The trial enrolled adults with locally advanced or metastatic head and neck squamous cell, hepatocellular, melanoma or renal cell carcinoma. Before TCR sequencing, CD4+ T cells and CD8+ T cells were sorted from peripheral blood as separate populations. This sample stems from a study of OX40 agonist ivuxolimab in advanced cancers. A note on the overall study: Ivuxolimab, which targeted the costimulatory receptor OX40 (CD134), was an agonistic, fully human IgG2 monoclonal antibody. Intravenous ivuxolimab was administered to patients every 2 weeks at six dose levels: 0.01, 0.1, 0.3, 1.5, 3 and 10 mg/kg. The paper describes the monotherapy dose-escalation part (N ≈ 52 patients) of the phase I trial of ivuxolimab. Of the roughly 51 patients in dose escalation, about 20 had hepatocellular carcinoma, approximately 15 had melanoma, 9 had renal cell carcinoma and 9 had head and neck cancer. In the dose-escalation cohort, 75% to 90% of patients were male, and the mean age was 60 years with a range of roughly 20 to 79. Patients were allowed to have had prior anti-PD-1, anti-PD-L1 or anti-CTLA-4 therapy, and 40% of the dose-escalation patients had been treated with checkpoint inhibitors. The purpose of peripheral TCRbeta sequencing was to test whether ivuxolimab changed TCR sequence diversity and led to clonal T-cell expansion. Three dose-escalation patients achieved partial responses, one with hepatocellular carcinoma and two with cutaneous melanoma. Summary of the overall study and its limitations: On average, CD8+ T cells showed more expanded clones than CD4+ T cells after ivuxolimab. Low levels of normalized T-cell clonal expansion were also seen in some patients who did not respond. At doses from 0.1 to 3.0 mg/kg, clonal expansion was seen in both CD4+ and CD8+ blood T cells between baseline and week 6. In the 0.1-3.0 mg/kg groups, partial responders had among the lowest normalized peripheral clonal expansion, particularly in CD8+ T cells. The antigen specificity of the peripheral T cells that underwent clonal expansion was not determined.

This receptor was identified in an adult with an advanced solid tumor such as melanoma, head and neck, liver or kidney cancer. Sequences were derived from CD4+ or CD8+ T cells sorted from blood, sampled in a trial of the OX40 agonist ivuxolimab. The rearranged segments are TRBV27 and TRBJ2-2, with TRBD2 identical over 14 junction bases. CDR3 sequence: CASRLTSGGVIGELFF. The sequenced DNA: TGTGCCAGCAGATTGACTAGCGGGGGGGTAATCGGGGAGCTGTTTTTT.